The 22 T cell receptor beta chains below were found in one sample sequenced in a study of metastatic and nonmetastatic thyroid tumors. Each patient came to thyroid surgery without any prior treatment (of any kind). TCRdb re-called the PCR reads with MiXCR. The sample records about 52,000 clones, roughly a sixth being singletons. Sequencing used blood. These receptors originate from a female donor with papillary thyroid cancer or a benign thyroid nodule (not recorded which). Some clones in this sample may be carry-over from other donors' samples.

This clone was seen a few times. V usage is TRBV5-4 and J usage is TRBJ2-1; no clear D gene. The germline CDR1 and CDR2 sequences are SGHNT and YYREEE (reference sequence). V lost 2 bases to trimming and J lost 0 bases, with 12 bases between them. The CDR3 totals 16 residues. This CDR3 reads CASSFHSPSSYNEQFF. The DNA of the CDR3 is TGTGCCAGCAGCTTCCACTCGCCGAGCTCCTACAATGAGCAGTTCTTC.

This chain joins TRBV6-1 and TRBJ1-2, with 7 nucleotides matching TRBD1. This CDR3 is 15 amino acids long. Germline values: CDR1 MNHNS, CDR2 SASEGT. The junction had 9 bases not matched to a gene; V was cut back by 3 bases and J by 5 bases. Here the CDR3 DNA reads TGTGCCAGCAGTGAGCCGGGACAGTTCAAATATGGCTACACCTTC. Its protein is CASSEPGQFKYGYTF.

The chain uses TRBV4-3 and TRBJ2-2, with D perhaps TRBD2 (6 bases). V lost 7 bases and J lost 2, with 11 bases in between. CDR1 is LGHNA, CDR2 YSLEER, per germline. CDR3 length equals 14 residues. CDR3 in amino acids: CASKEGLNTGELFF. CDR3 coding DNA: TGCGCCAGCAAGGAGGGGCTCAACACCGGGGAGCTGTTTTTT.

As for this clone: A much larger clone differs by one base, so this may be a read error. The CDR3 nucleotides are TGTGCCAGCAGCTTATTCGGGCAACTAGAGACCGGGGAGCTGTTTTTT. Protein sequence: CASSLFGQLETGELFF. The V call is TRBV13, the J call TRBJ2-2; perhaps TRBD2 as D (5 bases). Between the trimmed V and J ends, which lost 2 bases and 5 bases, there was a span of 15 bases. The CDR3 covers 16 residues. The germline CDR1 and CDR2 sequences are PRHDT and FYEKMQ (reference sequence).

This clone has at least ten counts. V is TRBV14 and J is TRBJ1-1; D is undetermined. The CDR3 loop spans 14 amino acids. V lost 2 bases and J 5 bases, leaving 12 bases between the germline ends. The germline gives CDR1 SGHDN, CDR2 FVKESK. The chain's CDR3 is CASSQSSGWTEAFF. The DNA for the CDR3 is TGTGCCAGCAGCCAATCGTCAGGATGGACTGAAGCTTTCTTT.

This clone has only a few counts. The chain recombines TRBV24-1 with TRBJ1-2, with 7 bases lining up with TRBD1. Trimming removed 3 bases from V and 7 bases from J; junction bases left unmatched: 10. The CDR3 sequence is 15 residues long. CDR1 is KGHDR and CDR2 is SFDVKD in the germline V gene. The CDR3 here is CATSDRDRGLVGYTF. The CDR3 region has the DNA TGTGCCACCAGTGATAGGGACAGAGGATTGGTTGGCTACACCTTC.

This clone has at least ten counts. V gene TRBV9 combines with J gene TRBJ2-3; TRBD2 matches at 10 bases. The CDR3 loop spans 17 amino acids. From germline, CDR1 is SGDLS and CDR2 YYNGEE. V was clipped by 4 bases and J by 6 bases; unmatched bases: 14. This chain's CDR3 is CASSPNPSSGSWDTQYF. CDR3 DNA sequence: TGTGCCAGCAGCCCCAATCCTTCTAGCGGGAGTTGGGATACGCAGTATTTT.

This clone was observed a handful of times. One end of the junction fails to match germline, which may point to a read error. V usage is TRBV6-5 and J usage is TRBJ1-3, with 9 positions matching TRBD1. Looked up from germline, CDR1 is MNHEY and CDR2 is SVGAGI. The CDR3 sequence is 14 residues long. The CDR3 loop reads CTSSSGTGRNTIYF. The CDR3 nucleotides are TGTACCAGCAGTTCAGGGACAGGGAGAAACACCATATATTTT.

This clone was seen at least ten times. The V call is TRBV7-9, the J call TRBJ1-2; the D is unclear. Germline V gene sequence: CDR1 SEHNR, CDR2 FQNEAQ (reference sequence). CDR3 length: 12 residues. Between the trimmed V and J ends, which lost 5 bases and 4 bases, there was a span of 8 bases. The CDR3: CASSPDPYGYTF. CDR3 sequence (DNA): TGTGCCAGCAGCCCCGACCCCTATGGCTACACCTTC.

There are many counts of this clone. The V and J genes are TRBV11-1 and TRBJ2-1; TRBD2 agrees at 11 bases. Looked up from germline, CDR1 is SGHAT and CDR2 is FQDESV (reference sequence). The CDR3 runs to 16 residues. J lost 4 bases, V lost 5 bases, and 7 bases had no gene match. The CDR3 reads CASSPRLAGRYNEQFF. CDR3 sequence (DNA): TGTGCCAGCAGCCCGAGACTAGCGGGGCGTTACAATGAGCAGTTCTTC. Supplemented by reference TRBV11-1 and TRBJ2-1, the full variable domain reads EAEVAQSPRYKITEKSQAVAFWCDPISGHATLYWYRQILGQGPELLVQFQDESVVDDSQLPKDRFSAERLKGVDSTLKIQPAELGDSAMYLCASSPRLAGRYNEQFFGPGTRLTVL.

In this sample, this clone turned up many times. This rearrangement joins TRBV4-2 to TRBJ2-7; D remains ambiguous. CDR1 and CDR2 from the germline V gene are LGHNA and YNFKEQ. The CDR3 consists of 12 residues. Between the trimmed V and J ends, which lost 1 base and 3 bases, there was a span of 4 bases. In nucleotides, the CDR3 is TGTGCCAGCAGCCAAGTTGGCTACGAGCAGTACTTC. This translates into CASSQVGYEQYF.

This clone was counted ten times or more. V usage is TRBV27 and J usage is TRBJ1-6, with D unclear. V was pared by 2 bases and J by 8 bases, with 10 bases between. The CDR3 spans 14 residues. Germline CDR1 reads MNHEY; CDR2 reads SMNVEV (reference sequence). As DNA, the CDR3 is TGTGCCAGCAGTTTAGACACAACTTATTCACCCCTCCACTTT. Translating gives CASSLDTTYSPLHF.

This clone was detected many times. The chain joins TRBV19 to TRBJ1-1; a possible D gene is TRBD1 (6 bases). The CDR3 runs to 16 residues. The germline gives CDR1 LNHDA, CDR2 SQIVND (reference sequence). Trimming stripped 3 bases from V and 6 bases from J, with 20 bases between. CDR3 DNA: TGTGCCAGTAGTATGGAGTCAGGGGTGTTGGGATCTGAAGCTTTCTTT. Protein product: CASSMESGVLGSEAFF.

This clone was picked up many times. The CDR3 protein is CASSFAYEQYF. The CDR3 region has the DNA TGTGCCAGCAGCTTCGCCTACGAGCAGTACTTC. V is TRBV7-2 and J is TRBJ2-7; D unresolved. CDR3 length equals 11 residues. Germline assignment: CDR1 SGHTA and CDR2 FQGNSA. V was cut by 3 bases and J by 2 bases, with 2 bases left in between. The entire variable domain, with the rest obtained from reference TRBV7-2 and TRBJ2-7, is as follows: GAGVSQSPSNKVTEKGKDVELRCDPISGHTALYWYRQSLGQGLEFLIYFQGNSAPDKSGLPSDRFSAERTGGSVSTLTIQRTQQEDSAVYLCASSFAYEQYFGPGTRLTVT.

The V call is TRBV5-1, the J call TRBJ2-6, with D possibly being TRBD2 (6 bases). The V end was cut by 4 bases, the J end by 10 bases, with 18 bases between. There are 15 residues in the CDR3. Germline V gene lookup returns CDR1 SGHRS and CDR2 YFSETQ. The CDR3 nucleotides are TGCGCCAGCAGCGCGGGGCCCTCTGTGGCTAACGTCCTGACTTTC. This gives the protein CASSAGPSVANVLTF.

In its sample, this clone was seen many times. This sequence joins TRBV20-1 and TRBJ2-7; D is unresolved. Germline loops: CDR1 DFQATT, CDR2 SNEGSKA (reference sequence). CDR3 length equals 14 residues. V lost 0 bases and J 10 bases, leaving 19 bases between the germline ends. DNA of the CDR3: TGCAGTGCTAGAGATATTCTAGATGGAGCGAAACAGTACTTC. It is translated as CSARDILDGAKQYF.

This clone was recorded many times. The gene calls are TRBV12-3 or TRBV12-4 and TRBJ1-5; D call uncertain. The V end lost 5 bases, the J end lost 0 bases, and 14 bases lay between the germline ends. The CDR3 contains 16 residues. The CDR3 reads CASSLGPLYSNQPQHF. The CDR3 nucleotides read TGTGCCAGCAGTCTCGGGCCCTTATATAGCAATCAGCCCCAGCATTTT.

Of note for this clone: This may stem from a read error, because a much larger clone lies one nucleotide away. V usage is TRBV20-1 and J usage is TRBJ1-1; weak D call: TRBD1 (5 bases). Germline CDR1 reads DFQATT; CDR2 reads SNEGSKA (reference sequence). The CDR3 covers 15 residues. The CDR3 loop reads CSARDSAQGSTEASF. CDR3 nucleotide sequence: TGCAGTGCTAGAGATTCCGCCCAGGGTTCCACTGAAGCTTCCTTT.

There are many counts of this clone. The V call is TRBV12-3 or TRBV12-4, the J call TRBJ1-1; D unclear. V was cut by 2 bases and J by 1 base, with 2 bases left in between. The CDR3 sequence is 12 residues long. CDR3 sequence reads: CASSLWNTEAFF. The CDR3 coding sequence is TGTGCCAGCAGTTTATGGAACACTGAAGCTTTCTTT.

In this sample, this clone turned up many times. The chain combines TRBV11-2 with TRBJ1-4; the D is unclear. V gave up 1 base and J gave up 4 bases, with 10 bases separating them. Germline values: CDR1 SGHAT, CDR2 FQNNGV. The CDR3 runs 15 residues. The CDR3 reads CASSLAAEINEKLFF. The DNA of the CDR3 is TGTGCCAGCAGCTTAGCGGCAGAGATTAATGAAAAACTGTTTTTT.

In this sample, this clone turned up many times. The V and J genes are TRBV6-1 and TRBJ1-2, with D perhaps TRBD1 (5 bases). The CDR3 covers 13 residues. Trimming removed 8 bases at V and 3 bases at J, with 13 bases between. The germline gives CDR1 MNHNS, CDR2 SASEGT. In nucleotides, the CDR3 is TGTGCCAGCGATGTTGCGGGGGACTATGGCTACACCTTC. Translating it yields CASDVAGDYGYTF.

Ten or more counts support this clone. The chain combines TRBV20-1 with TRBJ2-5, with TRBD2 identical over 12 bases. Trimming removed 3 bases from V and 5 bases from J; junction bases left unmatched: 7. The CDR3 totals 15 residues. Germline CDR1 and CDR2: DFQATT and SNEGSKA (reference sequence). The CDR3, as DNA: TGCAGTGCTAGCCCTAGCGGGAGGGCCGTGGAGACCCAGTACTTC. This encodes CSASPSGRAVETQYF.